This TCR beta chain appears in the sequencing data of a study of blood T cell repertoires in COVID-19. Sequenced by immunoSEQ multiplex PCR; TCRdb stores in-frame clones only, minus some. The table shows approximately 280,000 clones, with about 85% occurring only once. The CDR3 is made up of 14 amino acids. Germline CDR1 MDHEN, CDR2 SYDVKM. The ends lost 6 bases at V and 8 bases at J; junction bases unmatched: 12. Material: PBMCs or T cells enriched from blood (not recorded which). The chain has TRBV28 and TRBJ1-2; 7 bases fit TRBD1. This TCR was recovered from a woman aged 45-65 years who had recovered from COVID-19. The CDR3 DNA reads TGTGCCAGCAGCCCGACAGGGCCCTCGGGGGGCTACACCTTC. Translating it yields CASSPTGPSGGYTF.